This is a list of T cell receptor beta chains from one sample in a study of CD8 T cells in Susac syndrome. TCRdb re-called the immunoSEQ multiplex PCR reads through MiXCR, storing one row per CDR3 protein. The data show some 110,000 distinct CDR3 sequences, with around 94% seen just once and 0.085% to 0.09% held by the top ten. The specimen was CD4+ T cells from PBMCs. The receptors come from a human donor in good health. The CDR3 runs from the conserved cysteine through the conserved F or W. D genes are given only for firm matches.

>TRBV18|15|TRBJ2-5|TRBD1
CASSPPLRTGETQYF
TGTGCCAGCTCACCACCACTAAGGACAGGGGAGACCCAGTACTTC
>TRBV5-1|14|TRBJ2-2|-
CASSRGFYTGELFF
TGCGCCAGCAGCCGGGGTTTCTACACCGGGGAGCTGTTTTTT
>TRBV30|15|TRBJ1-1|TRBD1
CASKAQGVTGTEAFF
TGTGCCTCAAAGGCCCAGGGGGTAACGGGCACTGAAGCTTTCTTT
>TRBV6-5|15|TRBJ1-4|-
CASSYGVFGNEKLFF
TGTGCCAGCAGTTACGGCGTTTTCGGTAATGAAAAACTGTTTTTT
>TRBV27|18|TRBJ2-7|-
CASSLSGRQLKLSYEQYF
TGTGCCAGCAGTTTATCCGGGAGACAGCTGAAACTCTCCTACGAGCAGTACTTC
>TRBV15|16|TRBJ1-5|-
CATSRGTGPSNQPQHF
TGTGCCACCAGCAGAGGTACGGGGCCCAGCAATCAGCCCCAGCATTTT
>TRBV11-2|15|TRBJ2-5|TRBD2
CASSSLAGTQETQYF
TGTGCCAGCAGCTCGTTAGCGGGGACACAAGAGACCCAGTACTTC
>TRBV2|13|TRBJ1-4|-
CASSEQRAEKLFF
TGTGCCAGCAGCGAACAGAGGGCTGAAAAACTTTTTTTT
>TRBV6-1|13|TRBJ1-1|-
CASNPNLNTEAFF
TGTGCCAGCAATCCCAACCTGAACACTGAAGCTTTCTTT
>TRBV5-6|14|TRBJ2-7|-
CASSPLGESYEQYF
TGTGCCAGCAGCCCTTTAGGGGAGTCCTACGAGCAGTACTTC
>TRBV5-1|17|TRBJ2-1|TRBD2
CASSPMAGTSGSNEQFF
TGCGCCAGCAGCCCCATGGCAGGGACTAGCGGGAGCAATGAGCAGTTCTTC
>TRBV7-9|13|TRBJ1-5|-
CASSTTLSQPQHF
TGTGCCAGCAGTACTACCCTGTCCCAGCCCCAGCATTTT
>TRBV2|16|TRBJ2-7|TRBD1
CASSGKRGTGAYEQYF
TGTGCCAGCAGTGGGAAACGGGGGACAGGGGCCTACGAGCAGTACTTC
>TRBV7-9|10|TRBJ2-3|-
CAIGTDTQYF
TGTGCCATAGGCACAGATACGCAGTATTTT
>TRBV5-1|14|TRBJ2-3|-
CASSSNRRGDTQYF
TGCGCCAGCAGCTCTAACCGACGGGGAGATACGCAGTATTTT
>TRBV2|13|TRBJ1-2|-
CASKQEVNYGYTF
TGTGCCAGCAAGCAGGAGGTTAACTATGGCTACACCTTC